Shown below are 27 T cell receptor beta chains from a single sample sequenced in a study of T cell responses to AZD1222 COVID-19 vaccine. Profiling relied on immunoSEQ multiplex PCR, and the TCRdb table lists in-frame clones only, not all of them. The sample carries about 130,000 clones, around 87% recorded once. The material sequenced was peripheral blood, taken on day 0 of AZD1222 vaccination. The receptors shown here come from an adult in good health.

J is TRBJ1-6 and V is TRBV18; 9 positions match TRBD1. V trimming: 3 bases; J trimming: 9 bases; junction bases outside the gene matches: 9. The CDR3 contains 16 residues. CDR1 is KGHSH and CDR2 is LQKENI in the germline V gene. The CDR3, as DNA: TGTGCCAGCTCACCCGGACAGGGGCAAATAAGTTCACCCCTCCACTTT. It codes for CASSPGQGQISSPLHF. Drawing the rest from reference TRBV18 and TRBJ1-6, the complete variable domain is NAGVMQNPRHLVRRRGQEARLRCSPMKGHSHVYWYRQLPEEGLKFMVYLQKENIIDESGMPKERFSAEFPKEGPSILRIQQVVRGDSAAYFCASSPGQGQISSPLHFGNGTRLTVT.

This chain joins TRBV18 and TRBJ1-2; 10 nucleotides agree with TRBD1. The germline gives CDR1 KGHSH, CDR2 LQKENI. Trimming took 8 bases from V and 6 from J; bases not matched to a gene: 6. The CDR3 spans 13 residues. CDR3 in amino acids: CASQTGTGDGYTF. The CDR3, as DNA: TGTGCCAGCCAGACCGGGACAGGGGATGGCTACACCTTC. Together with reference TRBV18 and TRBJ1-2, the CDR3 gives the full variable domain: NAGVMQNPRHLVRRRGQEARLRCSPMKGHSHVYWYRQLPEEGLKFMVYLQKENIIDESGMPKERFSAEFPKEGPSILRIQQVVRGDSAAYFCASQTGTGDGYTFGSGTRLTVV.

This clone was counted a single time. CDR3 nucleotides: TGCAGCGTTGTCTCCGGGACAGATAGCACAGATACGCAGTATTTT. Amino acids: CSVVSGTDSTDTQYF. The J gene is TRBJ2-3, the V gene TRBV29-1; 7 positions agree with TRBD1. The germline gives CDR1 SQVTM, CDR2 ANQGSEA. V lost 4 bases, J lost 0 bases, and 7 bases stayed unmatched. The CDR3 contains 15 residues.

This chain links TRBV5-8 with TRBJ1-4; D may be TRBD1 (5 bases). CDR3 length: 14 amino acids. V lost 2 bases to trimming and J lost 7 bases, with 12 bases between them. Germline V CDR1 and CDR2: SGHTS, YDEGEE. The CDR3 loop is CASSFDSQSEKLFF. CDR3 sequence (DNA): TGTGCCAGCAGCTTCGACAGCCAGAGTGAAAAACTGTTTTTT.

The rearrangement joins TRBV5-4 to TRBJ2-3; TRBD2 aligns across 9 bases. Per germline, CDR1 SGHNT and CDR2 YYREEE (reference sequence). This CDR3 region has 15 residues. The V and J ends lost 0 bases and 5 bases, in that order; junction bases with no gene match: 4. CDR3 sequence (DNA): TGTGCCAGCAGCTTGGGAGCGGGGGGTTTAGATACGCAGTATTTT. Translation gives CASSLGAGGLDTQYF.

The V and J genes are TRBV29-1 and TRBJ1-3, with a tentative D call TRBD1 (5 bases). V lost 4 bases and J 0 bases, leaving 16 bases between the germline ends. The germline V gene encodes CDR1 SQVTM and CDR2 ANQGSEA. This CDR3 has 16 amino acids. CDR3 nucleotides: TGCAGCGTTGTCAATCAGGGTGCTTACTCTGGAAACACCATATATTTT. It translates to CSVVNQGAYSGNTIYF. The whole variable domain, filled in from reference TRBV29-1 and TRBJ1-3, reads SAVISQKPSRDICQRGTSLTIQCQVDSQVTMMFWYRQQPGQSLTLIATANQGSEATYESGFVIDKFPISRPNLTFSTLTVSNMSPEDSSIYLCSVVNQGAYSGNTIYFGEGSWLTVV.

The V call is TRBV6-5, the J call TRBJ2-3; 9 nucleotides match TRBD2. V lost 6 bases and J lost 4; bases outside the gene matches: 8. The CDR3 sequence is 15 residues long. Germline V gene data show CDR1 as MNHEY and CDR2 as SVGAGI. The CDR3 coding sequence is TGTGCCAGCAGCAATAGCGGGAGCGGGGCAGATACGCAGTATTTT. It specifies CASSNSGSGADTQYF.

This sequence joins TRBV27 and TRBJ2-6, with 8 bases lining up with TRBD1. In germline, CDR1 is MNHEY, CDR2 SMNVEV (reference sequence). Losses at the gene ends were 2 bases for V and 2 bases for J; bases not matched to a gene: 8. This CDR3 has 18 amino acids. The CDR3 DNA follows: TGTGCCAGCAGTTTAAATTCCCGGACAGGGACTGGGGCCAACGTCCTGACTTTC. This translates into CASSLNSRTGTGANVLTF.

The chain is built from TRBV6-1 and TRBJ2-3; 13 nucleotides match TRBD2. The V gene end was trimmed by 0 bases and the J gene end by 0 bases; junction bases not matched to a gene: 9. CDR3 length: 20 amino acids. The germline V gene encodes CDR1 MNHNS and CDR2 SASEGT. The CDR3: CASSEAGGLAGFGSTDTQYF. The DNA of the CDR3 is TGTGCCAGCAGTGAAGCGGGGGGACTAGCGGGGTTTGGAAGCACAGATACGCAGTATTTT.

This clone has only a few counts. The CDR3 reads CASSLNRGNTEAFF. As DNA, the CDR3 is TGTGCCAGCAGCTTAAACAGGGGAAACACTGAAGCTTTCTTT. The chain links TRBV7-3 to TRBJ1-1; TRBD1 aligns across 7 bases. The V segment lost 1 base and the J segment 2 bases; nucleotides outside the gene matches: 1. Germline V gene data show CDR1 as SGHTA and CDR2 as FQGTGA. The CDR3 length is 14 residues.

This clone has only a few counts. This chain connects TRBV5-1 to TRBJ2-7; a weak D match, TRBD1 (6 bases). The CDR3 runs 14 residues. Trimming stripped 4 bases from V and 0 bases from J, with 11 bases between. Germline CDR1 reads SGHRS; CDR2 reads YFSETQ. The CDR3 is CASSLDSNSYEQYF. Here the CDR3 DNA reads TGCGCCAGCAGCCTGGACAGTAACTCCTACGAGCAGTACTTC.

The chain combines TRBV10-1 with TRBJ2-5; D remains ambiguous. Trimming removed 2 bases at V and 7 bases at J, with 2 bases between. The CDR3 extends over 10 amino acids. CDR1 and CDR2 (germline): WNHNN, SYGVQD (reference sequence). CDR3 sequence (DNA): TGCGCCAGCAGTGAGGGGACCCAGTACTTC. Translation: CASSEGTQYF.

The J gene is TRBJ2-1, the V gene TRBV6-5; 9 nucleotides match TRBD1. The V and J ends lost 7 bases and 5 bases, in that order; junction bases with no gene match: 9. Per the germline V gene, CDR1 is MNHEY and CDR2 is SVGAGI. CDR3 length: 15 amino acids. As DNA, the CDR3 is TGTGCCAGCACTTTTACCGGGACAGGGAACAATGAGCAGTTCTTC. Residues: CASTFTGTGNNEQFF.

This clone appeared a single time. The chain links TRBV28 to TRBJ2-1, with D perhaps TRBD1 (6 bases). The V and J ends lost 11 bases and 4 bases respectively, with 9 bases between them. The CDR3 covers 11 residues. Germline-derived CDR1 and CDR2 are MDHEN and SYDVKM. Here the CDR3 reads CAGGGYNEQFF. In DNA form, the CDR3 reads TGTGCCGGGGGCGGATACAATGAGCAGTTCTTC.

The V call is TRBV19, the J call TRBJ1-5; D is unclear. CDR1 and CDR2 (germline): LNHDA, SQIVND (reference sequence). The CDR3 totals 15 residues. Trimming shortened V by 3 bases and J by 3 bases, and 12 bases separated the two germline ends. CDR3 DNA sequence: TGTGCCAGTAGTATGGACGGACTCTACAATCAGCCCCAGCATTTT. Protein sequence: CASSMDGLYNQPQHF.

This clone was detected a few times. V usage is TRBV7-8 and J usage is TRBJ2-1; tentatively, D is TRBD2 (5 bases). Germline values: CDR1 SGHVS, CDR2 FQNEAQ. The CDR3 loop spans 13 amino acids. V gave up 2 bases and J gave up 6 bases, with 8 bases separating them. CDR3 sequence (DNA): TGTGCCAGCAGCTTATTGGCGGGCAATGAGCAGTTCTTC. It codes for CASSLLAGNEQFF.

V usage is TRBV15 and J usage is TRBJ2-1; 7 bases fit TRBD2. Germline CDR1 is LNHNV and CDR2 is YYDKDF (reference sequence). Trimming removed 4 bases from V and 4 bases from J; junction bases left unmatched: 7. This CDR3 has 15 residues. For the CDR3, the DNA is TGTGCCACCAGCATCCTGAGGACTAGTTACAATGAGCAGTTCTTC. Protein sequence: CATSILRTSYNEQFF.

The V call is TRBV3-1 (or the pseudogene TRBV3-2), the J call TRBJ2-2; the match to TRBD2 covers 10 bases. Germline V gives CDR1 LGHDT, CDR2 YNNKEL (reference sequence). The V segment lost 4 bases and the J segment 5 bases; nucleotides outside the gene matches: 10. This CDR3 spans 17 amino acids. The CDR3 reads CASSPSGSQLGTGELFF. The DNA for the CDR3 is TGTGCCAGCAGCCCTAGCGGGAGCCAATTAGGGACCGGGGAGCTGTTTTTT.

The V call is TRBV9, the J call TRBJ2-2; no firm D call. Germline V gene sequence: CDR1 SGDLS, CDR2 YYNGEE. The CDR3 has 12 amino acids. Trimming took off 2 bases at V and 6 bases at J, with 5 bases between the two ends. DNA for the CDR3: TGTGCCAGCAGCGTCGCCCCCGGGGAGCTGTTTTTT. It is translated as CASSVAPGELFF.

The chain links TRBV27 to TRBJ2-7; 7 bases map to TRBD1. The CDR3 is 13 amino acids. The V segment lost 6 bases and the J segment 4 bases; nucleotides outside the gene matches: 6. Germline V lookup: CDR1 MNHEY, CDR2 SMNVEV (reference sequence). CDR3 in amino acids: CASSRQGAYEQYF. The CDR3 nucleotides are TGTGCCAGCAGCCGACAGGGAGCGTACGAGCAGTACTTC.

The V gene is TRBV11-2, the J gene TRBJ2-7, with D tentatively TRBD1 (5 bases). The length of the CDR3 is 13 residues. Germline loops: CDR1 SGHAT, CDR2 FQNNGV. V lost 5 bases, J lost 1 base, and 9 bases lay in between. The CDR3 bases are TGTGCCAGCAGCCCCCCAGGGTCCTACGAGCAGTACTTC. Its protein is CASSPPGSYEQYF. Complete variable domain (other parts from reference TRBV11-2 and TRBJ2-7): EAGVAQSPRYKIIEKRQSVAFWCNPISGHATLYWYQQILGQGPKLLIQFQNNGVVDDSQLPKDRFSAERLKGVDSTLKIQPAKLEDSAVYLCASSPPGSYEQYFGPGTRLTVT.

The CDR3, as DNA: TGTGCCAGCAGCCTTGGGAGTTCCCAAGAGACCCAGTACTTC. It is translated as CASSLGSSQETQYF. The V gene is TRBV9, the J gene TRBJ2-5, with D tentatively TRBD2 (5 bases). Germline CDR1 reads SGDLS; CDR2 reads YYNGEE. Trimming took 4 bases from V and 1 from J, leaving 11 bases between them. The CDR3 runs 14 residues.

The chain links TRBV10-3 to TRBJ1-5; a possible D gene is TRBD1 (5 bases). The CDR3 extends over 11 amino acids. Trimming pared 3 bases from V and 11 bases from J, leaving 8 bases between. Per the germline V gene, CDR1 is ENHRY and CDR2 is SYGVKD. The CDR3 here is CAISEGEAQHF. DNA of the CDR3: TGTGCCATCAGTGAAGGGGAGGCCCAGCATTTT.

The chain recombines TRBV19 with TRBJ2-3; D gene ambiguous. V was pared by 0 bases and J by 8 bases, with 9 bases between. Per the germline V gene, CDR1 is LNHDA and CDR2 is SQIVND (reference sequence). The CDR3 length is 13 residues. Here the CDR3 DNA reads TGTGCCAGTAGTATAGATCTAGAGTCTACGCAGTATTTT. It encodes CASSIDLESTQYF.

The genes are TRBV29-1 and TRBJ2-7; 9 bases align to TRBD1. Trimming at V came to 7 bases and at J to 4 bases, leaving 8 bases not matched to a gene. CDR1 and CDR2 (germline): SQVTM, ANQGSEA. The CDR3 is made up of 13 amino acids. CDR3 protein: CSARGQGSYEQYF. Written as DNA, the CDR3 is TGCAGCGCCAGGGGACAGGGAAGTTACGAGCAGTACTTC.

The J gene is TRBJ1-3, the V gene TRBV7-9, with D unclear. Trimming stripped 3 bases from V and 0 bases from J, with 6 bases between. The germline V gene has CDR1 SEHNR and CDR2 FQNEAQ (reference sequence). The length of the CDR3 is 14 residues. The CDR3: CASSFGDSGNTIYF. The CDR3 DNA sequence: TGTGCCAGCAGCTTCGGAGACTCTGGAAACACCATATATTTT.

This chain connects TRBV5-1 to TRBJ2-5; the D gene could be TRBD1 or TRBD2 (6 bases each). Trimming left V 0 bases short and J 1 base short, with 10 bases between. The CDR3 consists of 15 residues. CDR1 SGHRS and CDR2 YFSETQ come from the germline V gene. CDR3 DNA sequence: TGCGCCAGCAGCTTGGGTGGGGGGCCCCAAGAGACCCAGTACTTC. Its protein product is CASSLGGGPQETQYF.